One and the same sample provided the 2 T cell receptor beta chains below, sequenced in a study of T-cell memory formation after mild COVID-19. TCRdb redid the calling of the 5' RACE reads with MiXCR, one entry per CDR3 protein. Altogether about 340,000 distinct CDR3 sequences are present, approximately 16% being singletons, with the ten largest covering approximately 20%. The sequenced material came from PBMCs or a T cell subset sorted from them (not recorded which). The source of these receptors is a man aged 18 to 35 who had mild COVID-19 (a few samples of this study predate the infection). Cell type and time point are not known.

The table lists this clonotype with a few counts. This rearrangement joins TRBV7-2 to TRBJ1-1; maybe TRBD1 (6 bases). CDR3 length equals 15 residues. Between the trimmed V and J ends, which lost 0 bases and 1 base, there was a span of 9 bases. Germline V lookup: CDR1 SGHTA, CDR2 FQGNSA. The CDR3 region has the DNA TGTGCCAGCAGCTTAGCGACAGGAGCGAACACTGAAGCTTTCTTT. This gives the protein CASSLATGANTEAFF.

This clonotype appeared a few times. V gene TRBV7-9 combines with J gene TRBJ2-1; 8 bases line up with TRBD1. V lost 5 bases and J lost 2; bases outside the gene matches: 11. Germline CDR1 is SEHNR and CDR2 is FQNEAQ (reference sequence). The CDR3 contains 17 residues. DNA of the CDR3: TGTGCCAGCAGCCCCGCCGGGACAGGAGTAGCCTACAATGAGCAGTTCTTC. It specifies CASSPAGTGVAYNEQFF.